Listed below are T cell receptor beta chains from one sample, sequenced in a study of response to subunit inactivated influenza vaccine. TCRdb independently ran MiXCR on the RT-PCR reads; one entry per CDR3 protein. The sample has hundreds of thousands of distinct CDR3 sequences, less than 30% seen once. The input for sequencing was CD4+ T cells sorted from PBMCs, taken roughly 5 days after vaccination. These receptors all come from a man aged 50-60 years who received an inactivated influenza vaccine. Both conserved end residues are part of each CDR3. A D gene is named only where the DNA matches it firmly. Clone size, where shown, is once, few, many, or a class for clones that have expanded.

D: TRBD2
size: few
V: TRBV7-2
J: TRBJ2-7
DNA: TGTGCCAGCAGCTTCATGGCACTAGCGGGGCTCAAGTACTTC
CDR3: CASSFMALAGLKYF

D: NA
size: few
V: TRBV12-3/TRBV12-4
J: TRBJ1-1
DNA: TGTGCCAGCAGTGAAACAAGGAACACTGAAGCTTTCTTT
CDR3: CASSETRNTEAFF

D: TRBD1
size: NA
V: TRBV7-9
J: TRBJ1-2
DNA: TGTGCCAGCAGCGTGCCGGGACAGGGGGCTAAAGGCTACACCTTC
CDR3: CASSVPGQGAKGYTF

D: NA
size: NA
V: TRBV19
J: TRBJ1-2
DNA: TGTGCCAGTAGTATATCGGGACGGTACTATGGCTACACCTTC
CDR3: CASSISGRYYGYTF

D: TRBD1
size: few
V: TRBV5-1
J: TRBJ1-1
DNA: TGCGCCAGCAGCACCGGGCCAGGGGGTAACACTGAAGCTTTCTTT
CDR3: CASSTGPGGNTEAFF

D: NA
size: few
V: TRBV5-1
J: TRBJ2-7
DNA: TGCGCCAGCAGCATCAAGTCCTCCTCCTACGAGCAGTACTTC
CDR3: CASSIKSSSYEQYF

D: NA
size: NA
V: TRBV9
J: TRBJ2-7
DNA: TGTGCCAGCAGCGTAGGATCTAGGACCTACGAGCAGTACTTC
CDR3: CASSVGSRTYEQYF

D: TRBD1
size: NA
V: TRBV20-1
J: TRBJ1-1
DNA: TGCAGTGCTTATCAGGGGGCTGAGGGCACTGAAGCTTTCTTT
CDR3: CSAYQGAEGTEAFF

D: NA
size: few
V: TRBV10-3
J: TRBJ2-1
DNA: TGTGCCATCAGTGAGGGGCAGGTCAACAATGAGCAGTTCTTC
CDR3: CAISEGQVNNEQFF

D: NA
size: NA
V: TRBV5-1
J: TRBJ2-5
DNA: TGCGCCAGCAGCATATCGACAGGCCAAGAGACCCAGTACTTC
CDR3: CASSISTGQETQYF

D: NA
size: NA
V: TRBV7-2
J: TRBJ2-1
DNA: TGTGCCAGCAGCCCGAGGTACGGCGGTGAGCAGTTCTTC
CDR3: CASSPRYGGEQFF

D: TRBD2
size: many
V: TRBV20-1
J: TRBJ2-7
DNA: TGCAGTGCTAGGGGAAATAGCGGGGTAAGCTCCTACGAGCAGTACTTC
CDR3: CSARGNSGVSSYEQYF

D: NA
size: NA
V: TRBV14
J: TRBJ1-1
DNA: TGTGCCAGCAGCCGCGGGGTTCGCACTGAAGCTTTCTTT
CDR3: CASSRGVRTEAFF

D: TRBD2
size: few
V: TRBV11-2
J: TRBJ2-3
DNA: TGTGCCAGCAGCCATCGTTGGCGGGAGGGAGCAGATACGCAGTATTTT
CDR3: CASSHRWREGADTQYF

D: NA
size: NA
V: TRBV12-3/TRBV12-4
J: TRBJ2-5
DNA: TGTGCCAGCAGGACTCTCGGTTCGGAGACCCAGTACTTC
CDR3: CASRTLGSETQYF

D: TRBD1
size: NA
V: TRBV7-9
J: TRBJ2-1
DNA: TGTGCCAGCAGCTCGCCGGGACAGGAGCATGAGCAGTTCTTC
CDR3: CASSSPGQEHEQFF

D: TRBD2
size: NA
V: TRBV6-1
J: TRBJ2-4
DNA: TGTGCCAGCAGTGAGAGGATCGGACTAGCGGGGGAACTAGCCAAAAACATTCAGTACTTC
CDR3: CASSERIGLAGELAKNIQYF

D: NA
size: few
V: TRBV7-6
J: TRBJ2-7
DNA: TGTGCCAGCAGCTTAGGAGACTGGGGTTCTTACGAGCAGTACTTC
CDR3: CASSLGDWGSYEQYF

D: TRBD1
size: NA
V: TRBV29-1
J: TRBJ1-1
DNA: TGCAGCGTCCCTGTAGGGGGCCGGGACACTGAAGCTTTCTTT
CDR3: CSVPVGGRDTEAFF

D: NA
size: NA
V: TRBV7-2
J: TRBJ2-3
DNA: TGTGCCAGCAGGTCAACTCTCTCCACAGATACGCAGTATTTT
CDR3: CASRSTLSTDTQYF

D: NA
size: NA
V: TRBV6-7
J: TRBJ2-3
DNA: TGTGCCAGCAGTTTGGGAAGGGTTCGGGAGGATACGCAGTATTTT
CDR3: CASSLGRVREDTQYF

D: NA
size: NA
V: TRBV7-9
J: TRBJ1-2
DNA: TGTGCCAGCAGCCCTAGGGACGGGAACTATGGCTACACCTTC
CDR3: CASSPRDGNYGYTF

D: NA
size: NA
V: TRBV20-1
J: TRBJ2-1
DNA: TGCAGTGCTAGACCGAGTTTCCAGGCGGAGTGGGGTAGGGATGAGCAGTTCTTC
CDR3: CSARPSFQAEWGRDEQFF

D: NA
size: few
V: TRBV12-3/TRBV12-4
J: TRBJ1-4
DNA: TGTGCCAGCAGGGGGACGGAGCCAAGAAAACTGTTTTTT
CDR3: CASRGTEPRKLFF

D: NA
size: NA
V: TRBV6-1
J: TRBJ1-2
DNA: TGTGCCAGCACCTGGGGGACCCTCTCCGGTGGAGGCTACACCTTC
CDR3: CASTWGTLSGGGYTF

D: NA
size: NA
V: TRBV7-9
J: TRBJ2-1
DNA: TGTGCCAGCAGCCCTAGGGGGACCCCCAATGAGCAGTTCTTC
CDR3: CASSPRGTPNEQFF

D: NA
size: NA
V: TRBV5-1
J: TRBJ2-3
DNA: TGCGCCAACAGCTTGGCACTAGCTGGCGATACGCAGTATTTT
CDR3: CANSLALAGDTQYF

D: NA
size: NA
V: TRBV11-1
J: TRBJ2-2
DNA: TGTGCCAGCAGCTTAGACCCGGGGGCCGGAACCGGGGAGCTGTTTTTT
CDR3: CASSLDPGAGTGELFF

D: NA
size: few
V: TRBV5-1
J: TRBJ2-5
DNA: TGCGCCAGCAGCTTGGCCAGGGGGGACCAAGAGACCCAGTACTTC
CDR3: CASSLARGDQETQYF

D: NA
size: NA
V: TRBV28
J: TRBJ2-5
DNA: TGTGCCAGCCGAACCGCCAAGAGGACCCAGTACTTC
CDR3: CASRTAKRTQYF

D: TRBD1
size: many
V: TRBV12-3/TRBV12-4
J: TRBJ2-1
DNA: TGTGCCAGCAGTCGCGGGACAGGGGGGGCTGAGCAGTTCTTC
CDR3: CASSRGTGGAEQFF

D: TRBD2
size: few
V: TRBV4-1
J: TRBJ2-5
DNA: TGCGCCAGCAGCCCAGGGCAGCGGGGGGACCTATTCCAAGAGACCCAGTACTTC
CDR3: CASSPGQRGDLFQETQYF

D: TRBD1
size: NA
V: TRBV9
J: TRBJ2-5
DNA: TGTGCCAGCAGCGCCTCACAGGGGAGCGAGACCCAGTACTTC
CDR3: CASSASQGSETQYF

D: NA
size: NA
V: TRBV5-1
J: TRBJ2-3
DNA: TGCGCCAGCAGCCGCATGGACTGGGCCACAGATACGCAGTATTTT
CDR3: CASSRMDWATDTQYF

D: NA
size: NA
V: TRBV12-3/TRBV12-4
J: TRBJ1-1
DNA: TGTGCCAGCAGTTTAGCGCGGGTCACTGAAGCTTTCTTT
CDR3: CASSLARVTEAFF